This TCR beta chain appears in the sequencing data of a study of blood T cell repertoires in COVID-19. About the study: From the United States, Italy and Spain came samples of acute and convalescent COVID-19. Sample material is recorded as cDNA or gDNA derived from T cells, B-cell-depleted T cells, or PBMCs.

Seattle enrolled patients during active infection and tracked them longitudinally. Original analysis: Amplification of reference gene primers provided the estimated nucleated cell counts. Generated by immunoSEQ multiplex PCR, the TCRdb table keeps only in-frame clones and is missing some. Clonal size and the V and J genes are those of that table, whereas D and trimming came from the DNA. The table has around 260,000 clones, about 88% seen once. V lost 8 bases, J lost 1 base, and 11 bases lay in between. The CDR3 sequence is 14 residues long. Germline V gene data show CDR1 as SNHLY and CDR2 as FYNNEI. The receptor was derived from a woman aged 60-75 years with COVID-19, enrolled during active disease. Sequenced: peripheral blood. The rearrangement joins TRBV2 to TRBJ2-2; a possible D gene is TRBD2 (6 bases). CDR3 in DNA: TGTGCCAGCTCCCGGGAGAGGAACACCGGGGAGCTGTTTTTT. It yields the protein CASSRERNTGELFF. The full variable domain, with the rest looked up from reference TRBV2 and TRBJ2-2, is EPEVTQTPSHQVTQMGQEVILRCVPISNHLYFYWYRQILGQKVEFLVSFYNNEISEKSEIFDDQFSVERPDGSNFTLKIRSTKLEDSAMYFCASSRERNTGELFFGEGSRLTVL.